This entry is about one T cell receptor (beta chain). There is no known antigen for this receptor. No per-base quality is available; no much larger clone lies one base away. Sample time point, as interpreted from the label and publication: 2014-2015 season, 7 days after vaccination. Adults were given seasonal inactivated influenza vaccine (Fluvarix), and sorted blood CD4 subsets were followed by TCRB sequencing before and after vaccination. To be eligible, subjects had to live in the community and must not have received influenza vaccine in the previous 6 months. Reasons for exclusion included contraindications to influenza vaccine, substance abuse, HIV/AIDS, active malignancy, immunomodulatory medication, and active illness such as respiratory infection. At each time point, about 35 to 110 mL of blood was collected. PBMC were isolated using Ficoll-Paque PLUS or SepMate separation. As a non-Tfh subset for comparison, CXCR5- memory CD4 T cells were sorted. Cell subsets were sorted from PBMC on a BD FACS Aria before DNA extraction.

The data belong to a study of follicular helper T cells after annual influenza vaccination (dated by TCRdb to the late 2010s). Background for the entire study: After each seasonal influenza vaccination, blood samples were collected on days 0, 7 and 28. To study recall of cTfh clones, some subjects were followed through successive annual vaccinations in the 2013-2014, 2014-2015 and 2015-2016 seasons. Multi-year samples were available for six subjects, with four spanning two vaccination seasons and two spanning three seasons. One week after vaccination, a second recruited cohort of about a dozen subjects (Table S1) displayed a similar ICOS+CD38+ cTfh response. The 2015 samples were processed right after collection, while the 2013-2014 samples were cryopreserved.

Via the germline V gene, CDR1 is MNHEY and CDR2 SVGAGI. The CDR3, from cysteine to phenylalanine, totals 14 residues. Only the CDR3 portion is preserved as DNA: 42 bases, with reading frame beginning at the first base. V drops 8 bases and J drops 5 bases, leaving 18 bases in between. The full study reports these points: Only roughly 8.5-20% of analyzed cells yielded productive TCRB sequences, so sampling of rare clonotypes was not possible. Successive annual vaccinations recalled a recurring oligoclonal ICOS+CD38+ cTfh response that included tetramer and AIM influenza-specific clonotypes. Day 7 ICOS+CD38+ clones were most often found later in ICOS-CD38- cTfh, suggesting that subset may serve as a memory reservoir. When influenza clone enrichment was assessed, the possibility that the much larger non-cTfh compartments were undersampled could not be excluded. ICOS+CD38+ cTfh clonality correlated with the frequency of that population, and its change correlated with the change in circulating plasmablast frequency.

The method was the immunoSEQ multiplex PCR assay. Adaptive Biotechnologies handled the TCRB amplification, library preparation, sequencing and preliminary bioinformatics at Survey level resolution. Regarding the original processing steps: Clonality was calculated in R as 1 minus normalized Shannon entropy, and the Gini index was calculated with the R package ineq. Overlap score was the summed counts of shared sequences divided by total counts of all sequences in both compared samples. Significance of shared clonotypes was assessed by Fisher's exact test, with a theoretical repertoire of 10^7 TCRB sequences assumed. TCRdb took over this immuneACCESS table, retaining in-frame rearrangements with V and J assigned. Such tables are incomplete; in checked studies, under half of the missing clones stem from an unresolved V gene, and the remainder is unexplained. That table supplies the V and J calls and clone size; D and trimming were determined from the DNA. This sample comprises fewer than 11,000 clones, about 80% of them detected only once. In total, the top ten clones hold 0.75% to 0.9% of the sample.

The sample was CXCR5- memory CD4+ T cells sorted from blood, taken 7 days after influenza vaccination. Sample cell subset or site, as interpreted from the label and publication: CXCR5- memory CD4 T cells. The receptor was isolated from an adult who received the influenza vaccine. The V and J segments used are TRBV6-5 and TRBJ2-5, with the D gene possibly TRBD1 or TRBD2, each one fitting 6 bases. The CDR3 reads as follows: CASSAPGATETQYF. The sequence in DNA is TGTGCCAGCTCGGCCCCGGGGGCGACGGAGACCCAGTACTTC.